This T cell receptor beta chain was sequenced during a study of HIV-infected children after antiretroviral therapy interruption. Study-wide background: Interruption group median age roughly 8.9 years; continuous group around 8 years. In continuous treatment, analyzed samples were from weeks 0, 48 and 150. Interruption-arm samples span weeks 0, 12, interruption end (24 or 48), and about 3 years post-study.

The CDR3 is made up of 12 amino acids. Germline CDR1 and CDR2: LNHDA and SQIVND (reference sequence). J lost 6 bases, V lost 10 bases, and 7 bases had no gene match. Described treatment: PENTA 11 planned treatment interruption arm or continuous ART arm. Sorting from thawed PBMCs isolated naive CD4+ CD45RA+ CD45RO- T cells. A 3' RACE protocol on RNA, with unique molecular identifiers, produced the TCR library. TCRdb fed the 3' RACE reads into MiXCR, producing one record per CDR3 protein. The repertoire includes about 83,000 distinct CDR3 sequences, roughly 6.4% of them detected once, and around 1.1% sits in the top ten. This clonotype has ten or more counts.

Here the sequenced sample was CD45RA+ CD4+ T cells from PBMCs, pooled from several time points, taken from a donor given antiretroviral therapy, either interrupted or continuous. Stated subset: naive CD4+ CD45RA+ CD45RO- T cells. The sequence derives from a pool of human donors with HIV. The V gene is TRBV19, the J gene TRBJ1-2, with 8 bases identical to TRBD1. CDR3: CAIPTGVHGYTF. DNA for the CDR3: TGTGCCATTCCGACAGGGGTCCATGGCTACACCTTC.